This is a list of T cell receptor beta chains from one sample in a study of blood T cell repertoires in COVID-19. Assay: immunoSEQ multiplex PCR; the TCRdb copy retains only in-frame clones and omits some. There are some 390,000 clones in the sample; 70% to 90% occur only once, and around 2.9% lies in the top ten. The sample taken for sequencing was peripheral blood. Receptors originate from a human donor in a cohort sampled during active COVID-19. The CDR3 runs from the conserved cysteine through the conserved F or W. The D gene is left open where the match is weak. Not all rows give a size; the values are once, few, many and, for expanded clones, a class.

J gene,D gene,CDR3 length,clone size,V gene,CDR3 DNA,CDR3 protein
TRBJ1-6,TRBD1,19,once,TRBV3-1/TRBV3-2,TGTGCCAGCAGCCAAGATGTTTGGGACAGGGGGGATTGGGATTCACCCCTCCACTTT,CASSQDVWDRGDWDSPLHF
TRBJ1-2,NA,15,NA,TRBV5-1,TGCGCCAGCAGCTTGACAACCGGGACTTACTATGGCTACACCTTC,CASSLTTGTYYGYTF
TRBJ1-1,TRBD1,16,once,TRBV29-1,TGCAGCGTTTTCAGGACAGGGGGCCAGTCTTCCACTGAAGCTTTCTTT,CSVFRTGGQSSTEAFF
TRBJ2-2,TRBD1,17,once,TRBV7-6,TGTGCCAGCAGCTTAGACGGGGGACAGGAGAACACCGGGGAGCTGTTTTTT,CASSLDGGQENTGELFF
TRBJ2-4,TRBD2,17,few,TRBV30,TGTGCCTGGAGTCGTACTAGCGGGAGGATAGCCAAAAACATTCAGTACTTC,CAWSRTSGRIAKNIQYF
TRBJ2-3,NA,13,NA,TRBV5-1,TGCGCCAGCAGCCCAACTAGCACAGATACGCAGTATTTT,CASSPTSTDTQYF
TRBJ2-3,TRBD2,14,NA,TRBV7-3,TGTGCCAGCAGCTTACGGGGGGGCACAGATACGCAGTATTTT,CASSLRGGTDTQYF
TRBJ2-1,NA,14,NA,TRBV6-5,TGTGCCAGCAGCTTAACTGCAGGGGAAAATGAGCAGTTCTTC,CASSLTAGENEQFF
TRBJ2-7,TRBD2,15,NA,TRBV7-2,TGTGCCAGCACCCGAAAGCGGGAGCCCTCCTACGAGCAGTACTTC,CASTRKREPSYEQYF
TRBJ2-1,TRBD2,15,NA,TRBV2,TGTGCCATCCTTACGACTAGCGGTTCCTACAATGAGCAGTTCTTC,CAILTTSGSYNEQFF
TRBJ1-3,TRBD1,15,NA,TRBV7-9,TGTGCCAGCACCCGGGACAGCCGAGCTGGAAACACCATATATTTT,CASTRDSRAGNTIYF
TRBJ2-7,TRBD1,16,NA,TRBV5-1,TGCGCCAGCAGCGTAGAAACAGGGGTACTCTCCTACGAGCAGTACTTC,CASSVETGVLSYEQYF
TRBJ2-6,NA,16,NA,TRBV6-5,TGTGCCAGCAGTTACCAGTCAGGCTCTGGGGCCAACGTCCTGACTTTC,CASSYQSGSGANVLTF
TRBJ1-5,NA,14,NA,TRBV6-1,TGTGCCAGCAGTGAAGCTTCCTTCAATCAGCCCCAGCATTTT,CASSEASFNQPQHF
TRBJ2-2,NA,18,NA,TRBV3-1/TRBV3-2,TGTGCCAGCAGCCAAGATTACCCGGGGATGACGAACACCGGGGAGCTGTTTTTT,CASSQDYPGMTNTGELFF
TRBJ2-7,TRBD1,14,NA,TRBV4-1,TGCGCCAGCAGCCGGGACAGGGGTCCCTACGAGCAGTACTTC,CASSRDRGPYEQYF
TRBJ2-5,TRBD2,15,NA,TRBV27,TGTGCCAGCAGTCTGGGAGCGGGGGCCCAAGAGACCCAGTACTTC,CASSLGAGAQETQYF
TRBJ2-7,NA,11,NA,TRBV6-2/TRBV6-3,TGTGCCAGCAGTTACGTCCGTGAGCAGTACTTC,CASSYVREQYF
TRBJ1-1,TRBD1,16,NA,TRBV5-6,TGTGCCAGCAGCTTGGGTCTTGGGACAGCTAACACTGAAGCTTTCTTT,CASSLGLGTANTEAFF
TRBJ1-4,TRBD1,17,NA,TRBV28,TGTGCCAGCAGTTTATTCAGTAAGGGGCAGGGGGCCGGAAAACTGTTTTTT,CASSLFSKGQGAGKLFF
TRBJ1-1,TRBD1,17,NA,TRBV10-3,TGTGCCATCCAAGGGGAGGCGACAGGGGGGGCGAACACTGAAGCTTTCTTT,CAIQGEATGGANTEAFF
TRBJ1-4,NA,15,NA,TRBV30,TGTGCCTGGAGTGTAGGCGTGGGTTCGGGTGAAAAACTGTTTTTT,CAWSVGVGSGEKLFF
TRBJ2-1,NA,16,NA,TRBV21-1,TGTGCCAGCAGCGCGGACAGGGGGCGCATGGACAATGAGCAGTTCTTC,CASSADRGRMDNEQFF
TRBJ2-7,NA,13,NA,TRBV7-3,TGTGCCAGCAGCCCGGGCAGGGCCTACGAGCAGTACTTC,CASSPGRAYEQYF
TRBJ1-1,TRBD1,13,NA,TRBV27,TGTGCCAGCAGTACGACAGGGGGCACTGAAGCTTTCTTT,CASSTTGGTEAFF
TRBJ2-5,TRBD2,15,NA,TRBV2,TGTGCCAGCAGGGAGACGGGGGGGCCGGGAGAGACCCAGTACTTC,CASRETGGPGETQYF
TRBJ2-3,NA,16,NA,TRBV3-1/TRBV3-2,TGTGCCAGCAGCCAAGTGGTCAACAGAGCCGAGGGTACGCAGTATTTT,CASSQVVNRAEGTQYF
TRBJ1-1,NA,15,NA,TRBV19,TGTGCCAGTAGTATAGAAGCAGGGTGGGCCACTGAAGCTTTCTTT,CASSIEAGWATEAFF
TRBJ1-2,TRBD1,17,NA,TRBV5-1,TGCGCCAGCAGCTTGGATGGCGCGGGACAGGGGAATTATGGCTACACCTTC,CASSLDGAGQGNYGYTF
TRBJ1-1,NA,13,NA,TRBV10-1,TGCGCCAGCAGGACAGCACTGAACACTGAAGCTTTCTTT,CASRTALNTEAFF
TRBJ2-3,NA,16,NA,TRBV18,TGTGCCAGCTCGGGACGAGGCGGGACTAGCACAGATACGCAGTATTTT,CASSGRGGTSTDTQYF
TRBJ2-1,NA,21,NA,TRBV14,TGTGCCAGCAGCCAAAGTCCGTTGGGCAGGGGACACCGAGGGATAGTGAATGAGCAGTTCTTC,CASSQSPLGRGHRGIVNEQFF
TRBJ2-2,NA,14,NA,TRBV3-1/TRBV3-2,TGTGCCAGCAGCCAAGCAACGAACACCGGGGAGCTGTTTTTT,CASSQATNTGELFF
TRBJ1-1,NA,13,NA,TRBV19,TGTGCCAGTAGTATGCAGGGGCTCACTGAAGCTTTCTTT,CASSMQGLTEAFF
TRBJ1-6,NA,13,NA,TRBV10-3,TGTGCCACCCAACCCGGACTGAATTCACCCCTCCACTTT,CATQPGLNSPLHF
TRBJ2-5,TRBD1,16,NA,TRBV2,TGTGCCATTAACAGTGACAGGGGGAATCTACAAGAGACCCAGTACTTC,CAINSDRGNLQETQYF
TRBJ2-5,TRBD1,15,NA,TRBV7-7,TGTGCCAGCAGCGTGGACAGGGGGTACGAAGAGACCCAGTACTTC,CASSVDRGYEETQYF
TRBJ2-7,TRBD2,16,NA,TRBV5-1,TGCGCCAGCAGCTTGAGGTTAGCGGGAGAGGGTTACGAGCAGTACTTC,CASSLRLAGEGYEQYF
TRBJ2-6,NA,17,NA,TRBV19,TGTGCCAGTTTGGGCAGGAGGGAAGGGACTGGGGCCAACGTCCTGACTTTC,CASLGRREGTGANVLTF
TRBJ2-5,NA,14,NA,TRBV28,TGTGCCACCACAGTTTCGGGGGTACAAGAGACCCAGTACTTC,CATTVSGVQETQYF
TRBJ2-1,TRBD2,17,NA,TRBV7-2,TGTGCCAGCAGCTTACGACTAGCGGGTGGTTACTACAATGAGCAGTTCTTC,CASSLRLAGGYYNEQFF
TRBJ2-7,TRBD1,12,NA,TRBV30,TGTGCCTGGGGACAGGGGCCTTACGAGCAGTACTTC,CAWGQGPYEQYF
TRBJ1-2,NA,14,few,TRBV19,TGTGCCAGTAGTATTCAGAAGGGGCTCTATGGCTACACCTTC,CASSIQKGLYGYTF
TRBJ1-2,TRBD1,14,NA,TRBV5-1,TGCGCCAGCAGCTTGGTACAGGGGGCTCGAGGCTACACCTTC,CASSLVQGARGYTF
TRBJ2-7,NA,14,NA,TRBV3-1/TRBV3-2,TGTGCCAGCACCCTATCCCCCGGGGAGGACGAGCAGTACTTC,CASTLSPGEDEQYF
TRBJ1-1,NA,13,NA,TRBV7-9,TGTGCCAGCAGCTTACAGGCAGCCCCTGAAGCTTTCTTT,CASSLQAAPEAFF
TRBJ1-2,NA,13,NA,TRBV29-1,TGCAGCGTTGCCTCGGGCCTTGGGGCAGGCTACACCTTC,CSVASGLGAGYTF